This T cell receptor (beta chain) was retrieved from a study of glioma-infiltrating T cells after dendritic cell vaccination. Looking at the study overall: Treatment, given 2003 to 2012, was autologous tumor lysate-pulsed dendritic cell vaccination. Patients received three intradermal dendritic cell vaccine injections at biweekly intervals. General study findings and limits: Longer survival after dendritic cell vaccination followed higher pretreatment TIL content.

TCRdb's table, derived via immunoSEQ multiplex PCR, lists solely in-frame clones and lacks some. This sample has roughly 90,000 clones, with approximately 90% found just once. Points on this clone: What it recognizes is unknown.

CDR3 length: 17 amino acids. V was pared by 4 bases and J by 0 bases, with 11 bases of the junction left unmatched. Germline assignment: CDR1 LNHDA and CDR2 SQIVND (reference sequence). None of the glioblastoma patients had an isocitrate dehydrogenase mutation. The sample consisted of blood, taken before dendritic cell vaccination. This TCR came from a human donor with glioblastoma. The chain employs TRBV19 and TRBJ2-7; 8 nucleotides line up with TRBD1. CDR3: CASSTRTGKASSYEQYF. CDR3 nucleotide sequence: TGTGCCAGTAGTACTCGGACAGGGAAGGCCTCCTCCTACGAGCAGTACTTC. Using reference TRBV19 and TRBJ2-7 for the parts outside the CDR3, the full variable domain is DGGITQSPKYLFRKEGQNVTLSCEQNLNHDAMYWYRQDPGQGLRLIYYSQIVNDFQKGDIAEGYSVSREKKESFPLTVTSAQKNPTAFYLCASSTRTGKASSYEQYFGPGTRLTVT.